This T cell receptor (beta chain) was found in a study of OX40 agonist ivuxolimab in advanced cancers. Concerning the study at large: Ivuxolimab, which targeted the costimulatory receptor OX40 (CD134), was an agonistic, fully human IgG2 monoclonal antibody. Intravenous ivuxolimab was administered to patients every 2 weeks at six dose levels: 0.01, 0.1, 0.3, 1.5, 3 and 10 mg/kg. Among the approximately 50 dose-escalation patients, around 20 had hepatocellular carcinoma, approximately 15 melanoma, 9 renal cell carcinoma and 9 head and neck cancer. In the dose-escalation cohort, 82.7% of patients were male, and the mean age was approximately 55 years, with a range of about 23 to 85. Patients were allowed to have had prior anti-PD-1, anti-PD-L1 or anti-CTLA-4 therapy, and about 40% of the dose-escalation patients had been treated with checkpoint inhibitors. Partial responses occurred in three dose-escalation patients, of whom one had hepatocellular carcinoma and two had cutaneous melanoma. The point of sequencing TCRbeta in the periphery was to test whether ivuxolimab changed TCR sequence diversity and drove clonal T-cell expansion. The paper reports the monotherapy dose-escalation portion (N of about 50 patients) of the phase I ivuxolimab trial.

Sequences KGHSH (CDR1) and LQKENI (CDR2) are obtained from the germline V gene. V and J lose 8 bases and 5 bases, and a span of 16 bases separates them. The CDR3, from cysteine to phenylalanine, totals 14 residues. Kept here is only the CDR3 DNA, which spans 42 bases and is read in frame from base 1. Concerning this clone itself: The specificity of this receptor is unknown. Within one base of it there is no much larger clone, and no base qualities were kept.

What the authors observed across the whole study: After ivuxolimab, more expanded clones were found on average in CD8+ T cells than in CD4+ T cells. In the 0.1-3.0 mg/kg groups, partial responders had among the lowest normalized peripheral clonal expansion, particularly in CD8+ T cells. Low levels of normalized T-cell clonal expansion were also shown by some nonresponding patients. Antigen specificity was not determined for the clonally expanded peripheral T cells. At doses from 0.1 to 3.0 mg/kg, clonal expansion was seen in both CD4+ and CD8+ blood T cells between baseline and week 6.

The trial excluded patients who had a history of autoimmune disease or were on systemic immunosuppression. Peripheral blood for TCR sequencing was collected from all dose cohorts at baseline, on cycle 4 day 1, and on cycle 7 day 1. The samples were drawn from a first-in-human, open-label, multicenter phase I dose-escalation trial of ivuxolimab. Adults with locally advanced or metastatic melanoma, renal cell, hepatocellular, or head and neck squamous cell carcinoma were enrolled in the trial. Before TCR sequencing, CD4+ T cells and CD8+ T cells were sorted from peripheral blood as separate populations. Genomic DNA was isolated from the sorted cells so that the TCRbeta CDR3 region could be sequenced. The immunoSEQ Assay was used for sequencing of TCRbeta CDR3 regions. In TCRdb, the immuneACCESS table is reduced to in-frame sequences with V and J assigned. These tables do not hold every clone; where another copy was compared, an unresolved V gene accounts for under half, and the others remain unexplained. In this sample the table shows roughly 20,000 clones, over 75% of which occur a single time. Together, the top ten hold around 16% of the sample.

This specimen was CD4+ or CD8+ T cells sorted from blood, taken in a trial of the OX40 agonist ivuxolimab. The TCR was taken from an adult with an advanced solid tumor such as melanoma, head and neck, liver or kidney cancer. The rearrangement combines TRBV18 with TRBJ2-1; the D gene is possibly TRBD1, with 6 bases matching. CDR3 loop: CASLGQNRNNEQFF. The bases read TGTGCCAGCCTAGGACAGAACCGAAACAATGAGCAGTTCTTC.